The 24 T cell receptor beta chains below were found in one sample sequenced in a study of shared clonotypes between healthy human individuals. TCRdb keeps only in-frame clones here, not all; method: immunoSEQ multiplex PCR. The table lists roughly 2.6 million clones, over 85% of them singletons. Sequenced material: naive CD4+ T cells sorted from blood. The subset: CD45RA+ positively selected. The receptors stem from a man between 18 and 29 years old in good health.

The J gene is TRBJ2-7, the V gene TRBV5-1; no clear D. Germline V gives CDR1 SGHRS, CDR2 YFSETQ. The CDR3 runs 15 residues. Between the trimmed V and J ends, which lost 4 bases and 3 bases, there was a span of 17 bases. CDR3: CASSPLLIGHYEQYF. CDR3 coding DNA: TGCGCCAGCAGCCCCCTCCTGATTGGTCACTACGAGCAGTACTTC.

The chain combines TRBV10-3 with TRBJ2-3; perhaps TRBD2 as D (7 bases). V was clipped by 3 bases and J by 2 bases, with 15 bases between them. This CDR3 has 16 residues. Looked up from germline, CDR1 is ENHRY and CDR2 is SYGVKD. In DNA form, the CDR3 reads TGTGCCATCAGTGAAGGGAGGGGGTTGCCCACAGATACGCAGTATTTT. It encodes CAISEGRGLPTDTQYF.

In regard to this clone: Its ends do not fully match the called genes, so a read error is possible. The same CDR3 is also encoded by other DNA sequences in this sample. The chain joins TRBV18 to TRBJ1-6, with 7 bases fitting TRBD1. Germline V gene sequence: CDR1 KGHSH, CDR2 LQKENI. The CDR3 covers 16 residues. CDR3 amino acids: CASSPGRGEANSPLHF. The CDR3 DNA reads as TGTGCCAGCTCACCCGGCAGGGGGGAGGCCAATTCGCCCCTCCACTTT.

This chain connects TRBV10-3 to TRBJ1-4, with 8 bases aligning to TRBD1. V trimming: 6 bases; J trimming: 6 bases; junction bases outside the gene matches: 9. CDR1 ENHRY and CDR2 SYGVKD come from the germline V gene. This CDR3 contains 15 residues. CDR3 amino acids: CAIRPDRDGYEKLFF. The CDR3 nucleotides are TGTGCCATCAGGCCGGACAGGGACGGATATGAAAAACTGTTTTTT.

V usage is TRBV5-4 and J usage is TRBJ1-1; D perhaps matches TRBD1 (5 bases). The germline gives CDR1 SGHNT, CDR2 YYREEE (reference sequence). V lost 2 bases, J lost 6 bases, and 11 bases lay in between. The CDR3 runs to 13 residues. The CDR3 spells CASSLSGVSEAFF. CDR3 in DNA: TGTGCCAGCAGCTTATCGGGGGTGTCTGAAGCTTTCTTT.

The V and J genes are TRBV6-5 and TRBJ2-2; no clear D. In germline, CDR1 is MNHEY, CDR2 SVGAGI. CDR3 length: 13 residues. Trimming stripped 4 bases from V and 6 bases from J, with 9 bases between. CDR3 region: CASSSTSSGELFF. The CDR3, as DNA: TGTGCCAGCAGTTCCACCAGCTCCGGGGAGCTGTTTTTT.

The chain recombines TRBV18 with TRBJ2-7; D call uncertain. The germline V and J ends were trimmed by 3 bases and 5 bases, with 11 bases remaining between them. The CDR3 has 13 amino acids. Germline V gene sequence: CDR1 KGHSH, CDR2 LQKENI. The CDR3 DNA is TGTGCCAGCTCACCCGGACGGCCCCACGAGCAGTACTTC. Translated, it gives CASSPGRPHEQYF.

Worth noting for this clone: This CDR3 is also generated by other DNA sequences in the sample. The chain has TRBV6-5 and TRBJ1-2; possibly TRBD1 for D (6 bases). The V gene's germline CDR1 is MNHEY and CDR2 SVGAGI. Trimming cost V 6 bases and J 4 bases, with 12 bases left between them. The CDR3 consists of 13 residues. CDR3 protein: CASRLTGFYGYTF. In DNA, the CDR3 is TGTGCCAGCAGGCTGACAGGTTTCTATGGCTACACCTTC.

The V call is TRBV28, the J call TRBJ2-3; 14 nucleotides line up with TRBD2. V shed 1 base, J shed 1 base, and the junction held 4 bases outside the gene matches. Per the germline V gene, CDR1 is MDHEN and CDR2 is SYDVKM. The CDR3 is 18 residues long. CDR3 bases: TGTGCCAGCAGTTTATCGACTAGCGGGAGGGGAGGCACAGATACGCAGTATTTT. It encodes CASSLSTSGRGGTDTQYF. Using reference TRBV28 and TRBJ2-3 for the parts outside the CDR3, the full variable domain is DVKVTQSSRYLVKRTGEKVFLECVQDMDHENMFWYRQDPGLGLRLIYFSYDVKMKEKGDIPEGYSVSREKKERFSLILESASTNQTSMYLCASSLSTSGRGGTDTQYFGPGTRLTVL.

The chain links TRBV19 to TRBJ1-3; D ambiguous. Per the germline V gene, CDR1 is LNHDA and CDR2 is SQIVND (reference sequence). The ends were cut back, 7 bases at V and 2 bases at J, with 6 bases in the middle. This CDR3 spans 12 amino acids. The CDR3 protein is CASTQAGNTIYF. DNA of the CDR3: TGTGCCAGTACCCAAGCTGGAAACACCATATATTTT.

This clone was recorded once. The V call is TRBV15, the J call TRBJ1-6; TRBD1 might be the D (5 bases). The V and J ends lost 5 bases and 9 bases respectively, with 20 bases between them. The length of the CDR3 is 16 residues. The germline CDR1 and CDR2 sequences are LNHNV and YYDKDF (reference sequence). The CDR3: CATSGRTTLRGSPLHF. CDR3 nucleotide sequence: TGTGCCACCAGCGGAAGGACAACCCTTAGGGGTTCACCCCTCCACTTT.

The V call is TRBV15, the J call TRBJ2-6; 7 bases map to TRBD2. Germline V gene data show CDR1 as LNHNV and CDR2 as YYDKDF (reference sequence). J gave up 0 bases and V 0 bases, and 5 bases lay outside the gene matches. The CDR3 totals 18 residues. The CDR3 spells CATSREGGIASGANVLTF. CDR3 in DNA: TGTGCCACCAGCAGAGAGGGAGGGATAGCCTCTGGGGCCAACGTCCTGACTTTC.

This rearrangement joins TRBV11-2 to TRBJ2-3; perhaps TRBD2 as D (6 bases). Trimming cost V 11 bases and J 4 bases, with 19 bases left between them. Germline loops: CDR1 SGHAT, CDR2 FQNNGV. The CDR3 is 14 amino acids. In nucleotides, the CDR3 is TGTGCCGTCGGCGGGATAGTGAGGCCAGATACGCAGTATTTT. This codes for CAVGGIVRPDTQYF.

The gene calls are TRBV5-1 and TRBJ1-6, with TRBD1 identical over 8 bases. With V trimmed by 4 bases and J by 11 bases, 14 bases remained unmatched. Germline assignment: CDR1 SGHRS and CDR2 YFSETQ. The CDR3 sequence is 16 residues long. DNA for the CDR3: TGCGCCAGCAGCCCCCGTCAGGGGGCATTCGGGGCACCCCTCCACTTT. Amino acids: CASSPRQGAFGAPLHF.

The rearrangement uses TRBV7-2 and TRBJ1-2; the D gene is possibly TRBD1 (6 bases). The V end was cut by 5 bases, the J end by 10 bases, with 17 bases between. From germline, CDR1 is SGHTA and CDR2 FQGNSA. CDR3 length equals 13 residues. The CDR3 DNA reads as TGTGCCAGCAGCACTCGGGCAGGGGTCGACTACACCTTC. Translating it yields CASSTRAGVDYTF.

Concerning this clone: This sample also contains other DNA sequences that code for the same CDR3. The CDR3 is CASSQTGQGGTEAFF. In DNA, the CDR3 is TGTGCCAGCAGCCAAACGGGACAGGGGGGCACTGAAGCTTTCTTT. V gene TRBV5-6 combines with J gene TRBJ1-1, with 11 bases aligning to TRBD1. CDR3 length: 15 residues. J lost 4 bases, V lost 4 bases, and 6 bases had no gene match. Germline CDR1 reads SGHDT; CDR2 reads YYEEEE.

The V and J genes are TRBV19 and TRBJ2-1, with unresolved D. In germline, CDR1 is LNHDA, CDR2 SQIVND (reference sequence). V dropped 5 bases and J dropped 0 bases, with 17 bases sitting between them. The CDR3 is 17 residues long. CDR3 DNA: TGTGCCAGTAGTCCTTTTCCGAGCAGCTCCTCCTACAATGAGCAGTTCTTC. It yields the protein CASSPFPSSSSYNEQFF.

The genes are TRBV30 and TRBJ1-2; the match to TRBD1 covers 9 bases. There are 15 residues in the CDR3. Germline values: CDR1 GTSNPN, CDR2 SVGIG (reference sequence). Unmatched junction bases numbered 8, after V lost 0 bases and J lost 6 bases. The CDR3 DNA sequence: TGTGCCTGGAGTGTGAGGGTCAGGACAGGGGATGGCTACACCTTC. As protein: CAWSVRVRTGDGYTF. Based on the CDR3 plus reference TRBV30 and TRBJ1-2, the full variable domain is SQTIHQWPATLVQPVGSPLSLECTVEGTSNPNLYWYRQAAGRGLQLLFYSVGIGQISSEVPQNLSASRPQDRQFILSSKKLLLSDSGFYLCAWSVRVRTGDGYTFGSGTRLTVV.

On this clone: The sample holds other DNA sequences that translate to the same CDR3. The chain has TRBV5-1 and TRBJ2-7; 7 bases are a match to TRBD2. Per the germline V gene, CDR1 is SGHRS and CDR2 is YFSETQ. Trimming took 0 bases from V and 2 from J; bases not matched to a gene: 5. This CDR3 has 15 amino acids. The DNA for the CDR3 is TGCGCCAGCAGCTTGGCCAGCGGGACCGCCTACGAGCAGTACTTC. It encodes CASSLASGTAYEQYF.

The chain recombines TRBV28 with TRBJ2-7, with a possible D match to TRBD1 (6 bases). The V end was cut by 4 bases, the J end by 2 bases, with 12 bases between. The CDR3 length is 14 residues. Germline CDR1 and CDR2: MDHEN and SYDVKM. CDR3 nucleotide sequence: TGTGCCAGCAGTTCCTACAGGGACCCCTACGAGCAGTACTTC. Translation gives CASSSYRDPYEQYF.

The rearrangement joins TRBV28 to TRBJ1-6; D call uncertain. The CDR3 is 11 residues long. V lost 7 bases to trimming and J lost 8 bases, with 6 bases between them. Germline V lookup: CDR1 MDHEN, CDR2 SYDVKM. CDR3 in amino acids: CASTQDSPLHF. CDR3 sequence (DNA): TGTGCCAGCACCCAGGATTCACCCCTCCACTTT.

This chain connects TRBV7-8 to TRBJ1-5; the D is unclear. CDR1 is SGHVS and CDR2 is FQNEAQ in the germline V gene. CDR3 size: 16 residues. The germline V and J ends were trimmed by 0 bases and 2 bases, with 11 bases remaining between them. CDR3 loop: CASSLALGFGNQPQHF. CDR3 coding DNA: TGTGCCAGCAGCTTAGCTCTAGGATTTGGCAATCAGCCCCAGCATTTT.

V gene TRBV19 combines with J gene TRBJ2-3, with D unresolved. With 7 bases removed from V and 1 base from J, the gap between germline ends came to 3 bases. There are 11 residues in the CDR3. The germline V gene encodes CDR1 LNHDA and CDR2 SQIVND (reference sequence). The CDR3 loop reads CASTGTDTQYF. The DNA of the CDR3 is TGTGCCAGTACGGGCACAGATACGCAGTATTTT.

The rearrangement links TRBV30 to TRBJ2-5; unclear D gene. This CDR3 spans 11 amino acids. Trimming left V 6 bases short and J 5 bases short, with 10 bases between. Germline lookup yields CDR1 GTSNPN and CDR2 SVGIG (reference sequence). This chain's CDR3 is CACYWFETQYF. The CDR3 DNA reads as TGTGCCTGTTACTGGTTCGAGACCCAGTACTTC.